These T cell receptor beta chains were read from a single sample in a study of control samples from healthy donors and cancer patients. Produced via immunoSEQ multiplex PCR; TCRdb's table is partial and in-frame only. The sample consists of some 150,000 clones, 96% of them appearing once. The sample comprised blood. The receptors originated from a woman under 40 in good health. The CDR3 runs from the conserved cysteine through the conserved F or W. The D gene is left open where the match is weak. Expanded clones are given a class, and other clones once, few, many or no size at all.

-,-,TRBV10-3,TRBJ1-5,CAIGGGQPQHF,TGTGCCATTGGGGGGGGTCAGCCCCAGCATTTT
-,-,TRBV7-2,TRBJ1-4,CASSSQNVATNEKLFF,TGTGCCAGCAGCTCACAGAATGTTGCAACTAATGAAAAACTGTTTTTT
once,TRBD1,TRBV5-6,TRBJ2-1,CASSFDRGPYNEQFF,TGTGCCAGCAGCTTCGACAGGGGTCCCTACAATGAGCAGTTCTTC
-,-,TRBV9,TRBJ2-1,CASSVEAASRGYNEQFF,TGTGCCAGCAGCGTAGAGGCAGCCAGCCGCGGATACAATGAGCAGTTCTTC
once,-,TRBV7-3,TRBJ2-3,CASSPRDMPLTDTQYF,TGTGCCAGCAGCCCCAGGGACATGCCTCTCACAGATACGCAGTATTTT
-,-,TRBV19,TRBJ2-1,CASSRKTGPNEQFF,TGTGCCAGTAGTAGAAAAACAGGACCCAATGAGCAGTTCTTC
-,-,TRBV4-1,TRBJ1-1,CASSQVQGPGGTEAFF,TGCGCCAGCAGCCAAGTGCAGGGCCCCGGGGGCACTGAAGCTTTCTTT
-,-,TRBV28,TRBJ2-2,CASSLSLTTGELFF,TGTGCCAGCAGTTTATCCCTCACCACCGGGGAGCTGTTTTTT
once,-,TRBV7-2,TRBJ1-1,CASSLKVAAGMNTEAFF,TGTGCCAGCAGCTTAAAGGTGGCGGCCGGTATGAACACTGAAGCTTTCTTT
-,TRBD1,TRBV10-1,TRBJ1-1,CASSEVPGQSEAFF,TGCGCCAGCAGTGAGGTACCGGGACAGTCGGAAGCTTTCTTT
-,TRBD1,TRBV5-1,TRBJ2-7,CASSLGQGPRGQYF,TGCGCCAGCAGCTTGGGACAGGGACCACGGGGGCAGTACTTC
-,-,TRBV5-1,TRBJ1-6,CASSLEGTNSPLHF,TGCGCCAGCAGCTTGGAAGGGACTAATTCACCCCTCCACTTT
-,-,TRBV6-4,TRBJ2-3,CASSDSSGGTDTQYF,TGTGCCAGCAGTGACTCGTCAGGGGGCACAGATACGCAGTATTTT
once,-,TRBV4-1,TRBJ2-1,CASSQEGSGVNEQFF,TGCGCCAGCAGCCAAGAGGGGAGCGGAGTCAATGAGCAGTTCTTC
-,-,TRBV4-1,TRBJ1-4,CASSPGLQEKLFF,TGCGCCAGCAGCCCGGGTCTGCAGGAAAAACTGTTTTTT
few,-,TRBV24-1,TRBJ1-1,CATRDTLGEAFF,TGTGCCACCAGGGATACCCTGGGTGAAGCTTTCTTT